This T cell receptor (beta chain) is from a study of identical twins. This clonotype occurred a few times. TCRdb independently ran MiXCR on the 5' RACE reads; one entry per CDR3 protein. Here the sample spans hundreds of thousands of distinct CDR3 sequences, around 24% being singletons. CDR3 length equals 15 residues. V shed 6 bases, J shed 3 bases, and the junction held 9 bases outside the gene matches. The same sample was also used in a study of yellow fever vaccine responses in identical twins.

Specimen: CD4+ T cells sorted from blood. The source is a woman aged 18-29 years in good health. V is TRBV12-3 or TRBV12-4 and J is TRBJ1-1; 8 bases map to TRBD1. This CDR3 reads CASRIDRGRDTEAFF. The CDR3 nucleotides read TGTGCCAGCAGGATTGACAGGGGCCGGGACACTGAAGCTTTCTTT.